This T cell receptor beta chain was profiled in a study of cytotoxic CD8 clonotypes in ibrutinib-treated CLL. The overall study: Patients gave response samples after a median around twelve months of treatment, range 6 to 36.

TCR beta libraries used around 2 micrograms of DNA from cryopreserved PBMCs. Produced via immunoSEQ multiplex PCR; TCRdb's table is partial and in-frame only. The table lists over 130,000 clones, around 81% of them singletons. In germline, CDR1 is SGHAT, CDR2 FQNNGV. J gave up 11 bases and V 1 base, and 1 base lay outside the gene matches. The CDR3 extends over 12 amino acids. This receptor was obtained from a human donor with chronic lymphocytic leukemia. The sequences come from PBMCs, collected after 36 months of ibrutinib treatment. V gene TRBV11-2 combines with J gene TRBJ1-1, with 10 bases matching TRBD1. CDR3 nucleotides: TGTGCCAGCAGCTTAGGACAGGGGGCGGCTTTCTTT. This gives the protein CASSLGQGAAFF.